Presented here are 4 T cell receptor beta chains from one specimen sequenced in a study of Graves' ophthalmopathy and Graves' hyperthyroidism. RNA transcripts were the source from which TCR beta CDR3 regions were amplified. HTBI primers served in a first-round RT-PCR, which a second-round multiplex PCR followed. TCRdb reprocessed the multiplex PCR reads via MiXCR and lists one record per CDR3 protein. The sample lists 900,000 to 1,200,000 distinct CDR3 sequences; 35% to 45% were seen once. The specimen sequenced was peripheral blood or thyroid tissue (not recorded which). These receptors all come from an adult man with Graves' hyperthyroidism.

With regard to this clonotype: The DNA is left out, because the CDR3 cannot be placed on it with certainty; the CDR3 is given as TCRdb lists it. CDR3 sequence reads: CDSSIYLCSVEDRGTSSGNTIYF. The rearrangement uses TRBV25-1 and TRBJ1-3. Germline-derived CDR1 and CDR2 are MGHDK and SYGVNS. The CDR3 is made up of 23 amino acids, end residues included.

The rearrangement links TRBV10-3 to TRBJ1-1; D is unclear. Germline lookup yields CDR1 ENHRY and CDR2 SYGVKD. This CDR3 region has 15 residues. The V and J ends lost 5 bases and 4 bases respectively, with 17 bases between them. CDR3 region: CAISRSAGESTEAFF. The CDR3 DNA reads TGTGCCATCAGTCGGTCGGCCGGCGAGAGCACTGAAGCTTTCTTT.

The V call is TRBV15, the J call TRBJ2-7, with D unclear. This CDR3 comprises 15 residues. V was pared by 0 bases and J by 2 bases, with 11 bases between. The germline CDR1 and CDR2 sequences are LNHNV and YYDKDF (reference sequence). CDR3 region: CATSRERASPYEQYF. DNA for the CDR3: TGTGCCACCAGCAGAGAAAGGGCGTCCCCCTACGAGCAGTACTTC.

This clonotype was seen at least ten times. DNA of the CDR3: TGTGCCAGCACCCCGGGACAGCACCTCAATCAGCCCCAGCATTTT. As protein: CASTPGQHLNQPQHF. The chain has TRBV12-3 or TRBV12-4 and TRBJ1-5; 7 nucleotides line up with TRBD1. The CDR3 spans 15 residues. V lost 7 bases and J lost 3; bases outside the gene matches: 9.